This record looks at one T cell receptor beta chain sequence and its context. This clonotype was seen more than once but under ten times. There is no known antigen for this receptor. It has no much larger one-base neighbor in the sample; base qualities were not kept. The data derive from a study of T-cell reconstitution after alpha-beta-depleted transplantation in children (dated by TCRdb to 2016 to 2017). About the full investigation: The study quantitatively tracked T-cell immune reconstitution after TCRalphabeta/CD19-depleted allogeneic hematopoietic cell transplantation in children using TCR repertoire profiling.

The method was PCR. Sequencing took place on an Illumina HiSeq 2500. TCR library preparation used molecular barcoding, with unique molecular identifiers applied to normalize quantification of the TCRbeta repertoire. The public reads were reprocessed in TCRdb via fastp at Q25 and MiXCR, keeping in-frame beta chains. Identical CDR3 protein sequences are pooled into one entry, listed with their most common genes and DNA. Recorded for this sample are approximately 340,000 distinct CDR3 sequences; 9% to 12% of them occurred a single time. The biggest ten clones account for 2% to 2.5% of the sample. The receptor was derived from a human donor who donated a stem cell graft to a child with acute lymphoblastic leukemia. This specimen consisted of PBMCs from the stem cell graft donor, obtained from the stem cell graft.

The DNA is TGCAGTGCTAGATGGGGGATCGCTAACTATGGCTACACCTTC. It specifies CSARWGIANYGYTF. The V and J genes are TRBV20-1 and TRBJ1-2, and perhaps TRBD1 as D gene, on 5 matching bases. V was cut back by 2 bases and J by 0 bases, leaving a gap of 10 bases between them. Taken from the germline V gene (reference sequence), the CDR1 and CDR2 loops are DFQATT and SNEGSKA. From cysteine to phenylalanine, the CDR3 is 14 amino acids long. Here the CDR3 DNA is all that survives: 42 bases in frame from base 1.